These 9 T cell receptor beta chains share one sample of origin, sequenced in a study of T cell responses to AZD1222 COVID-19 vaccine. Measured with immunoSEQ multiplex PCR; TCRdb has only the in-frame clones, and not every one. The profile shows some 110,000 clones, roughly 90% of them singletons. Sequenced here: peripheral blood, sampled on day 0 of AZD1222 vaccination. These TCRs come from an adult in good health.

The rearrangement links TRBV29-1 to TRBJ2-7; 7 bases agree with TRBD1. V lost 3 bases and J lost 3; bases outside the gene matches: 5. There are 13 residues in the CDR3. Germline V gene sequence: CDR1 SQVTM, CDR2 ANQGSEA. The CDR3 loop is CSVEGRGNYEQYF. CDR3 coding DNA: TGCAGCGTTGAGGGCAGGGGGAACTACGAGCAGTACTTC.

The chain combines TRBV7-9 with TRBJ2-2; possible D gene TRBD2, 6 bases. The CDR3 runs to 14 residues. V was pared by 5 bases and J by 7 bases, with 14 bases between. The germline V gene has CDR1 SEHNR and CDR2 FQNEAQ (reference sequence). The CDR3 is CASSLPGGIGELFF. CDR3 DNA sequence: TGTGCCAGCAGCCTCCCCGGGGGTATCGGGGAGCTGTTTTTT.

The chain links TRBV6-2 or TRBV6-3 to TRBJ1-5; 7 bases match TRBD1. V lost 5 bases and J lost 2; bases outside the gene matches: 3. Germline V lookup: CDR1 MNHEY, CDR2 SVGEGT. This CDR3 has 14 amino acids. The CDR3 region is CASSRQGGNQPQHF. DNA for the CDR3: TGTGCCAGCAGTCGACAGGGTGGCAATCAGCCCCAGCATTTT.

The CDR3 loop is CASSPGLALSYNEQFF. CDR3 in DNA: TGTGCCAGCAGCCCGGGACTAGCGCTCTCCTACAATGAGCAGTTCTTC. The V call is TRBV11-1, the J call TRBJ2-1, with 10 bases fitting TRBD2. V lost 5 bases, J lost 0 bases, and 4 bases stayed unmatched. CDR1 is SGHAT and CDR2 is FQDESV in the germline V gene (reference sequence). The CDR3 is 16 amino acids.

J is TRBJ1-6 and V is TRBV30; possible D gene TRBD1, 5 bases. V was shortened by 3 bases and J by 7 bases, with 16 bases between the two germline ends. Per the germline V gene, CDR1 is GTSNPN and CDR2 is SVGIG (reference sequence). The CDR3 contains 15 residues. In nucleotides, the CDR3 is TGTGCCTGGAGGGGCACTGGGGCAGAAAATTCACCCCTCCACTTT. Translated, it gives CAWRGTGAENSPLHF.

V gene TRBV7-9 combines with J gene TRBJ2-3, with 12 bases fitting TRBD2. The CDR3 spans 16 residues. Germline CDR1 and CDR2: SEHNR and FQNEAQ (reference sequence). J lost 5 bases, V lost 5 bases, and 8 bases had no gene match. In nucleotides, the CDR3 is TGTGCCAGCAGCCCGCCTAGCGGGGGGGCCGTAGATACGCAGTATTTT. The encoded protein is CASSPPSGGAVDTQYF.

This CDR3 is CASSPGAVREKLFF. Here the CDR3 DNA reads TGTGCCAGCAGCCCCGGCGCCGTGCGGGAAAAACTGTTTTTT. This chain connects TRBV11-3 to TRBJ1-4; D is unresolved. The CDR3 consists of 14 residues. V lost 5 bases and J lost 8, with 15 bases in between. Germline values: CDR1 SGHNT, CDR2 YENEEA.

This chain uses TRBV4-3 with TRBJ1-6; D unclear. Germline values: CDR1 LGHNA, CDR2 YSLEER. CDR3 size: 15 residues. The ends were cut back, 1 base at V and 6 bases at J, with 10 bases in the middle. The CDR3 sequence: CASSQGPAPNSPLHF. The DNA for the CDR3 is TGCGCCAGCAGCCAAGGTCCAGCCCCTAATTCACCCCTCCACTTT.

The chain couples TRBV5-1 to TRBJ2-5; D is unclear. The germline V and J ends were trimmed by 3 bases and 5 bases, with 17 bases remaining between them. This CDR3 has 15 amino acids. CDR1 is SGHRS and CDR2 is YFSETQ in the germline V gene. DNA of the CDR3: TGCGCCAGCAGCTACTCGAATGGCGCCCAGGAGACCCAGTACTTC. As protein: CASSYSNGAQETQYF.